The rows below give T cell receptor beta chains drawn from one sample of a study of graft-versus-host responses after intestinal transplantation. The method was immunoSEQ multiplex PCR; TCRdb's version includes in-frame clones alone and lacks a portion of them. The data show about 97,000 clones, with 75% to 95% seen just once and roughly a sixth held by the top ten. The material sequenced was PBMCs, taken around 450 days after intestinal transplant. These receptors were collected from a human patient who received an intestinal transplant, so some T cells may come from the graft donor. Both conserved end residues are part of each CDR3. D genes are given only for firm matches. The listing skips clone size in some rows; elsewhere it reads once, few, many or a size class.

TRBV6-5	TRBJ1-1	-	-	CASSYSGGTGTEAFF	TGTGCCAGCAGTTACTCGGGGGGGACGGGCACTGAAGCTTTCTTT
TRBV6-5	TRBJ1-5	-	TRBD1	CASRSGTGYNQPQHF	TGTGCCAGCAGGTCGGGGACAGGGTACAATCAGCCCCAGCATTTT
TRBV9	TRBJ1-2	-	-	CASSVVSDYGYTF	TGTGCCAGCAGCGTAGTGTCGGACTATGGCTACACCTTC
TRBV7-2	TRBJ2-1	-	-	CASSMWGNEQFF	TGTGCCAGCAGCATGTGGGGCAATGAGCAGTTCTTC
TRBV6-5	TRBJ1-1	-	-	CASSYSLAGEGTEAFF	TGTGCCAGCAGTTACTCGTTGGCAGGGGAGGGCACTGAAGCTTTCTTT
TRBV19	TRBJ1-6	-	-	CASRGGGASYNSPLHF	TGTGCCAGCCGGGGAGGGGGGGCCTCCTATAATTCACCCCTCCACTTT
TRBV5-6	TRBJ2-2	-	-	CASSFPQGKNTGELFF	TGTGCCAGCAGCTTTCCCCAGGGGAAGAACACCGGGGAGCTGTTTTTT
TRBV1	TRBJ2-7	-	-	CTSSHSGHWDEQYF	TGCACCAGCAGCCACTCCGGACACTGGGACGAGCAGTACTTC
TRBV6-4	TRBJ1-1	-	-	CASRGNTEAFF	TGTGCCAGCCGGGGGAACACTGAAGCTTTCTTT
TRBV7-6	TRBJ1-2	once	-	CASSLEASNYGYTF	TGTGCCAGCAGCTTAGAGGCCAGTAACTATGGCTACACCTTC
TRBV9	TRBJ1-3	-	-	CASSVEGGGNTIYF	TGTGCCAGCAGCGTAGAGGGGGGTGGAAACACCATATATTTT
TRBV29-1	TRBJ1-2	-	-	CSVDTLGRDYGYTF	TGCAGCGTTGACACGCTGGGCAGGGACTATGGCTACACCTTC
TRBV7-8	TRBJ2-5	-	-	CASSLSGETQYF	TGTGCCAGCAGCTTAAGCGGGGAGACCCAGTACTTC
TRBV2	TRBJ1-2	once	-	CASAGLNNYGYTF	TGTGCCAGCGCAGGACTAAACAACTATGGCTACACCTTC
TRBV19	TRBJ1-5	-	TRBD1	CASSIGRGQGLNNQPQHF	TGTGCCAGTAGTATAGGTAGGGGACAGGGACTAAACAATCAGCCCCAGCATTTT
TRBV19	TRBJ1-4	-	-	CASSTQGATNEKLFF	TGTGCCAGTAGTACTCAGGGAGCAACTAATGAAAAACTGTTTTTT
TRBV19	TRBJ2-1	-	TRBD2	CASRRTSGGAYEQFF	TGTGCCAGTAGGCGGACTAGCGGGGGGGCGTATGAGCAGTTCTTC
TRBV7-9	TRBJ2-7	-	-	CASSSPGGYEQYF	TGTGCCAGCAGCTCCCCCGGCGGTTACGAGCAGTACTTC
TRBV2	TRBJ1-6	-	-	CASTRIGASNSPLHF	TGTGCCAGCACCCGAATAGGGGCCTCTAATTCACCCCTCCACTTT
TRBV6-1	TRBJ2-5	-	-	CASSEARQGGHF	TGTGCCAGCAGTGAAGCCAGACAGGGAGGGCACTTC